This is a list of T cell receptor beta chains from one sample in a study of T cell repertoires in cytomegalovirus infection. MiXCR, run by TCRdb on the reads, gives a single entry per CDR3 protein. Among about 470,000 distinct CDR3 sequences, approximately 40% were seen once, and the ten largest hold around 45%. These receptors are not linked to any known antigen. The sequenced sample was cultured PBMCs, obtained from culture after CMV antigen stimulation. These receptors came from a human donor in good health (CMV status not recorded). Some clones in this sample may be carry-over from other donors' samples. Both conserved end residues are part of each CDR3. The D gene is left open where the match is weak. Some rows mark clone size as missing; the rest say once, few, many or name a class of expanded clone.

d_gene: TRBD2; v_gene: TRBV20-1; abundance: few; j_gene: TRBJ2-5; CDR3nt: TGCAGTGCTAGAGATGCGGGAGGGCCGGCAGAGACCCAGTACTTC; CDR3aa: CSARDAGGPAETQYF
d_gene: NA; v_gene: TRBV6-2/TRBV6-3; abundance: NA; j_gene: TRBJ2-2; CDR3nt: TGTGCCAGCAGTTACGGGACAAGGAACACCGGGGAGCTGTTTTTT; CDR3aa: CASSYGTRNTGELFF
d_gene: NA; v_gene: TRBV6-6; abundance: NA; j_gene: TRBJ1-1; CDR3nt: TGTGCCAGCAATAAAGCGGAGAACACTGAAGCTTTCTTT; CDR3aa: CASNKAENTEAFF
d_gene: TRBD1; v_gene: TRBV7-2; abundance: many; j_gene: TRBJ1-2; CDR3nt: TGTGCCAGCAGCCTCGGACAGGGACAATACTATGGCTACACCTTC; CDR3aa: CASSLGQGQYYGYTF
d_gene: TRBD2; v_gene: TRBV7-6; abundance: few; j_gene: TRBJ2-3; CDR3nt: TGTGCCAGCAGCCCGGCGACTAGCCTATACACAGATACGCAGTATTTT; CDR3aa: CASSPATSLYTDTQYF
d_gene: NA; v_gene: TRBV27; abundance: NA; j_gene: TRBJ1-4; CDR3nt: TGTGCCAGCAGTCCCACGACAAGAAATGAAAAACTGTTTTTT; CDR3aa: CASSPTTRNEKLFF
d_gene: TRBD1; v_gene: TRBV10-3; abundance: few; j_gene: TRBJ1-1; CDR3nt: TGTGCCACTGGGACAGGGAACACTGAAGCTTTCTTT; CDR3aa: CATGTGNTEAFF
d_gene: NA; v_gene: TRBV10-3; abundance: NA; j_gene: TRBJ1-4; CDR3nt: TGTGCCATCAGTGAGGGGGGTGCAACTAATGAAAAACTGTTTTTT; CDR3aa: CAISEGGATNEKLFF
d_gene: NA; v_gene: TRBV7-4; abundance: NA; j_gene: TRBJ1-1; CDR3nt: TGTGCCAGCAGCCCAATTTATACTGAAGCTTTCTTT; CDR3aa: CASSPIYTEAFF
d_gene: NA; v_gene: TRBV7-8; abundance: NA; j_gene: TRBJ1-1; CDR3nt: TGTGCCAGCAGTTCTCTTGGGGGCGGGTACACTGAAGCTTTCTTT; CDR3aa: CASSSLGGGYTEAFF
d_gene: NA; v_gene: TRBV12-3/TRBV12-4; abundance: NA; j_gene: TRBJ2-1; CDR3nt: TGTGCCAGCGAACCCGGGGCGGACAATGAGCAGTTCTTC; CDR3aa: CASEPGADNEQFF
d_gene: NA; v_gene: TRBV7-9; abundance: NA; j_gene: TRBJ2-5; CDR3nt: TGTGCCAGCAGCTCCGGGACCCCCGCCCAAGAGACCCAGTACTTC; CDR3aa: CASSSGTPAQETQYF
d_gene: NA; v_gene: TRBV23-1; abundance: few; j_gene: TRBJ2-7; CDR3nt: TGCGCCAGCAGTCACGCGCGGCTAGGGGTCTACGAGCAGTACTTC; CDR3aa: CASSHARLGVYEQYF
d_gene: NA; v_gene: TRBV2; abundance: NA; j_gene: TRBJ2-5; CDR3nt: TGTGCCAGCAGTGATAGGACCAGCCAAGAGACCCAGTACTTC; CDR3aa: CASSDRTSQETQYF
d_gene: NA; v_gene: TRBV7-2; abundance: few; j_gene: TRBJ1-2; CDR3nt: TGTGCCAGCAGCTTAGGCAGGATAAACTATGGCTACACCTTC; CDR3aa: CASSLGRINYGYTF
d_gene: TRBD1; v_gene: TRBV7-9; abundance: NA; j_gene: TRBJ2-1; CDR3nt: TGTGCCAGCACCTCAACCCGGGACAGGGGGCGGATTCAAAATGAGCAGTTCTTC; CDR3aa: CASTSTRDRGRIQNEQFF
d_gene: NA; v_gene: TRBV4-1; abundance: NA; j_gene: TRBJ2-5; CDR3nt: TGCGCCAGCAGCCAACCTAGGTGGTCCCAGTACTTC; CDR3aa: CASSQPRWSQYF
d_gene: TRBD2; v_gene: TRBV7-2; abundance: many; j_gene: TRBJ2-1; CDR3nt: TGTGCCAGCAGCTCAAGCGGGAGTATATACAATGAGCAGTTCTTC; CDR3aa: CASSSSGSIYNEQFF
d_gene: NA; v_gene: TRBV7-8; abundance: NA; j_gene: TRBJ1-4; CDR3nt: TGTGCCAGCAGGTCCGGGAGGTTCCTTAATGAAAAACTGTTTTTT; CDR3aa: CASRSGRFLNEKLFF
d_gene: NA; v_gene: TRBV28; abundance: NA; j_gene: TRBJ2-1; CDR3nt: TGTGCCAGCAGTACAGGGTTCCCCGGGGATGAGCAGTTCTTC; CDR3aa: CASSTGFPGDEQFF
d_gene: TRBD2; v_gene: TRBV7-2; abundance: few; j_gene: TRBJ2-7; CDR3nt: TGTGCCAGCAGCAACCCCGGACTAGCGGGAGAGGGCTACGAGCAGTACTTC; CDR3aa: CASSNPGLAGEGYEQYF
d_gene: NA; v_gene: TRBV24-1; abundance: NA; j_gene: TRBJ2-1; CDR3nt: TGTGCCACCAGTGATTTAGGTCATGAGCAGTTCTTC; CDR3aa: CATSDLGHEQFF
d_gene: TRBD1; v_gene: TRBV14; abundance: NA; j_gene: TRBJ1-2; CDR3nt: TGTGCCAGCCCGGGACAGGGTGTTTTTGGGGACTATGGCTACACCTTC; CDR3aa: CASPGQGVFGDYGYTF
d_gene: NA; v_gene: TRBV7-8; abundance: NA; j_gene: TRBJ2-7; CDR3nt: TGTGCCAGCAGCTTAACCAGGACCCCCTACGAGCAGTACTTC; CDR3aa: CASSLTRTPYEQYF
d_gene: NA; v_gene: TRBV11-2; abundance: few; j_gene: TRBJ2-7; CDR3nt: TGTGCCAGCAGCTTGTTCGCCGAGCAGTACTTC; CDR3aa: CASSLFAEQYF
d_gene: TRBD2; v_gene: TRBV7-2; abundance: NA; j_gene: TRBJ2-1; CDR3nt: TGTGCCAGCAGCTGGCGGGGGTGGTTAGCGGGTCTCCAAGCCAATGAGCAGTTCTTC; CDR3aa: CASSWRGWLAGLQANEQFF
d_gene: NA; v_gene: TRBV2; abundance: NA; j_gene: TRBJ1-2; CDR3nt: TGTGCCAGCAGTACGGGATATAACTATGGCTACACCTTC; CDR3aa: CASSTGYNYGYTF
d_gene: TRBD2; v_gene: TRBV7-2; abundance: many; j_gene: TRBJ2-3; CDR3nt: TGTGCCAGCCGGATAGGGCCTTTCGGGCTAGCGGGAATCACAGATACGCAGTATTTT; CDR3aa: CASRIGPFGLAGITDTQYF
d_gene: TRBD1; v_gene: TRBV29-1; abundance: NA; j_gene: TRBJ1-3; CDR3nt: TGCAGCGCTATAGGGACAGGGCTCTCTGGAAACACCATATATTTT; CDR3aa: CSAIGTGLSGNTIYF
d_gene: NA; v_gene: TRBV7-6; abundance: many; j_gene: TRBJ2-1; CDR3nt: TGTGCCAGCAGCGGCGGCCAGGTAGACTCTTACAATGAGCAGTTCTTC; CDR3aa: CASSGGQVDSYNEQFF
d_gene: NA; v_gene: TRBV6-2/TRBV6-3; abundance: NA; j_gene: TRBJ2-1; CDR3nt: TGTGCCATCAGTGACCGCAACAATGAGCAGTTCTTT; CDR3aa: CAISDRNNEQFF
d_gene: NA; v_gene: TRBV7-9; abundance: NA; j_gene: TRBJ2-5; CDR3nt: TGTGCCAGCAGCTTAGCGCGGCAGGGCCTAAAAGAGACCCAGTACTTC; CDR3aa: CASSLARQGLKETQYF
d_gene: TRBD1; v_gene: TRBV7-3; abundance: NA; j_gene: TRBJ1-5; CDR3nt: TGTGCCAGCACCGGGACAGGGGATCAGCCCCAGCATTTT; CDR3aa: CASTGTGDQPQHF
d_gene: NA; v_gene: TRBV5-6; abundance: NA; j_gene: TRBJ2-5; CDR3nt: TGTGCCAGCAGCTTGGGTGACGGCCGTGGGGACTTC; CDR3aa: CASSLGDGRGDF
d_gene: TRBD1; v_gene: TRBV4-1; abundance: NA; j_gene: TRBJ1-3; CDR3nt: TGCGCCAGCAGCCAAGGCACAGGGGGGGGTAGGACTGGAAACACCATATATTTT; CDR3aa: CASSQGTGGGRTGNTIYF
d_gene: TRBD1; v_gene: TRBV28; abundance: NA; j_gene: TRBJ1-5; CDR3nt: TGTGCCAGCAGTCTAGGGGTGGGACAGGGCCGCAATCAGCCCCAGCATTTT; CDR3aa: CASSLGVGQGRNQPQHF
d_gene: NA; v_gene: TRBV12-3/TRBV12-4; abundance: once; j_gene: TRBJ2-5; CDR3nt: TGTGCCAGCAGTGGACTAAGCGGACAAGAGACCCAGTACTTC; CDR3aa: CASSGLSGQETQYF
d_gene: NA; v_gene: TRBV5-5; abundance: NA; j_gene: TRBJ1-1; CDR3nt: TGTGCCAGCAGCTCTACAGGACGAGGGAACACTGAAGCTTTCTTT; CDR3aa: CASSSTGRGNTEAFF
d_gene: NA; v_gene: TRBV10-3; abundance: NA; j_gene: TRBJ2-2; CDR3nt: TGTGCCATCAGTGAGTCAGGCAGGCCCGGGGAGCTGTTTTTT; CDR3aa: CAISESGRPGELFF
d_gene: TRBD1; v_gene: TRBV10-2; abundance: NA; j_gene: TRBJ2-3; CDR3nt: TGCGCCAGCAGTGAGCCGGACAGGGGGACCGATACGCAGTATTTT; CDR3aa: CASSEPDRGTDTQYF
d_gene: NA; v_gene: TRBV19; abundance: few; j_gene: TRBJ2-7; CDR3nt: TGTGCCAGTAGTATTCACCCAGCACTAGTTCCATTTGGCGAGCAGTACTTC; CDR3aa: CASSIHPALVPFGEQYF
d_gene: TRBD2; v_gene: TRBV7-2; abundance: few; j_gene: TRBJ2-3; CDR3nt: TGTGCCAGCAGCTTACCAGTAGCGGGAAGCACAGATACGCAGTATTTT; CDR3aa: CASSLPVAGSTDTQYF
d_gene: NA; v_gene: TRBV7-3; abundance: NA; j_gene: TRBJ2-3; CDR3nt: TGTGCCAGCAGCACCCGGAGTGGGCGGGCCGGCAGAGATACGCAGTATTTT; CDR3aa: CASSTRSGRAGRDTQYF
d_gene: TRBD1; v_gene: TRBV4-2; abundance: NA; j_gene: TRBJ1-1; CDR3nt: TGTGCCAGCAGCCAGGACAGGGTCGACACTGAAGCTTTCTTT; CDR3aa: CASSQDRVDTEAFF
d_gene: TRBD2; v_gene: TRBV6-2/TRBV6-3; abundance: NA; j_gene: TRBJ2-3; CDR3nt: TGTGCCAGCAGGAGTCTAGCGGGGGGTACCACAGATACGCAGTATTTT; CDR3aa: CASRSLAGGTTDTQYF
d_gene: NA; v_gene: TRBV19; abundance: few; j_gene: TRBJ2-7; CDR3nt: TGTGCCAGTAGTATAGGGCCGGCTTTCTACGAGCAGTACTTC; CDR3aa: CASSIGPAFYEQYF
d_gene: TRBD2; v_gene: TRBV7-9; abundance: once; j_gene: TRBJ2-5; CDR3nt: TGTGCCAGCTGCTTAGCGGGGGGAGAGACCCAGTACTTC; CDR3aa: CASCLAGGETQYF
d_gene: NA; v_gene: TRBV11-2; abundance: few; j_gene: TRBJ2-2; CDR3nt: TGTGCCAGCAGCTTTAGGGGCCCCGCGAACACCGGGGAGCTGTTTTTT; CDR3aa: CASSFRGPANTGELFF
d_gene: NA; v_gene: TRBV18; abundance: NA; j_gene: TRBJ2-1; CDR3nt: TGTGCCAGCTCACTCAATTACGACATCGGTAATGAGCAGTTCTTC; CDR3aa: CASSLNYDIGNEQFF
d_gene: NA; v_gene: TRBV5-5; abundance: NA; j_gene: TRBJ1-5; CDR3nt: TGTGCCAGCAGCTTGGAACAGATGAATCAGCCCCAGCATTTT; CDR3aa: CASSLEQMNQPQHF